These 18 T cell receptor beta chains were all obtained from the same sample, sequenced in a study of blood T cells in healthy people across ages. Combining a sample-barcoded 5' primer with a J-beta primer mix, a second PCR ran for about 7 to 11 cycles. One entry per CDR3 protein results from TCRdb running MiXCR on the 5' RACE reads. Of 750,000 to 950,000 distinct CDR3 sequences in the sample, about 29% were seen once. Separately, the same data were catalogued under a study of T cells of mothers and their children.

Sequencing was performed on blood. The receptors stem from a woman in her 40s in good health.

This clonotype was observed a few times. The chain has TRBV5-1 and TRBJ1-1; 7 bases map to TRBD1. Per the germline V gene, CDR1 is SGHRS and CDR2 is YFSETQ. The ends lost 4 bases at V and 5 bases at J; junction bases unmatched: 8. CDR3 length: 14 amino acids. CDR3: CASSMRQGGTEAFF. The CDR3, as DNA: TGCGCCAGCAGCATGAGACAGGGAGGGACTGAAGCTTTCTTT.

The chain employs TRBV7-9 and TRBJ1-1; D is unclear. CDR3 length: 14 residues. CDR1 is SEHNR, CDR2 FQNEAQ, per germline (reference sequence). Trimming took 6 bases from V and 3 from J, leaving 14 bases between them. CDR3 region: CASSSHALDTEAFF. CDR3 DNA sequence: TGTGCCAGCAGTTCACATGCGCTGGACACTGAAGCTTTCTTT.

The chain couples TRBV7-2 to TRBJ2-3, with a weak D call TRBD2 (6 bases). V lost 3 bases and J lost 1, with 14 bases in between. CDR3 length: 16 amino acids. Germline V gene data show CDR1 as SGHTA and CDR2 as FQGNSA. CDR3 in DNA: TGTGCCAGCAGCTTGGGCATGGGCGGGGGCACAGATACGCAGTATTTT. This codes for CASSLGMGGGTDTQYF.

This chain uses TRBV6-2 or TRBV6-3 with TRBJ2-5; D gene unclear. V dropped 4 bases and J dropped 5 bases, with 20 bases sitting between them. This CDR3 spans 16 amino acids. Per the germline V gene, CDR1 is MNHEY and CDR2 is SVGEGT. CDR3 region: CASSSTRRPDRETQYF. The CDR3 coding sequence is TGTGCCAGCAGTTCCACTCGTCGTCCGGACCGGGAGACCCAGTACTTC.

The CDR3 DNA reads as TGTGCCATCAGTGAGCTGAATCAGCCCCAGCATTTT. It specifies CAISELNQPQHF. The chain employs TRBV10-3 and TRBJ1-5; D gene ambiguous. The germline gives CDR1 ENHRY, CDR2 SYGVKD. V was shortened by 2 bases and J by 4 bases, with 3 bases between the two germline ends. The CDR3 contains 12 residues.

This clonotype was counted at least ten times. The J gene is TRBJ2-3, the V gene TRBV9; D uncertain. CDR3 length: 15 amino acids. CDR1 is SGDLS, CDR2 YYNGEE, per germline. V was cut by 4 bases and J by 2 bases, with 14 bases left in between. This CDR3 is CASSPQVSATDTQYF. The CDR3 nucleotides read TGTGCCAGCAGCCCCCAAGTTTCGGCCACAGATACGCAGTATTTT.

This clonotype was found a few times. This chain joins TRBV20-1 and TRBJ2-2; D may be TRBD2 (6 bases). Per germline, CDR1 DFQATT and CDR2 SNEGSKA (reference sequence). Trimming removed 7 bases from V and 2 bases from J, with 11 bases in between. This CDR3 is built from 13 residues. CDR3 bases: TGCAGTGGGTGGCGGGGTAACACCGGGGAGCTGTTTTTT. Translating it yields CSGWRGNTGELFF.

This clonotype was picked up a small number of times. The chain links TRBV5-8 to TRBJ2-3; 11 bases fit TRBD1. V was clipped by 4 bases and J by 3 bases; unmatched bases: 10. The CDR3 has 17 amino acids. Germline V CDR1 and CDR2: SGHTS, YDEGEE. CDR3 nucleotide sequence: TGTGCCAGCAGCCCGCGTAGGGGACAGGGGGAAACAGATACGCAGTATTTT. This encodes CASSPRRGQGETDTQYF.

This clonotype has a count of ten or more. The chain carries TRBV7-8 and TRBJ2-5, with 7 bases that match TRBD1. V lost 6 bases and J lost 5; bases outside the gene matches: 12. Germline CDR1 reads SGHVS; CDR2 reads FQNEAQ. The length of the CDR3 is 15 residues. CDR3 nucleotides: TGTGCCAGCAGTCGAACAGGGGATATTCGGGAGACCCAGTACTTC. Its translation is CASSRTGDIRETQYF.

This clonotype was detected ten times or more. This chain's CDR3 is CSASSIMGAHYEQYF. As DNA, the CDR3 is TGCAGTGCTAGTTCCATTATGGGGGCCCACTACGAGCAGTACTTC. The genes are TRBV20-1 and TRBJ2-7; D perhaps matches TRBD1 (6 bases). The CDR3 spans 15 residues. The germline gives CDR1 DFQATT, CDR2 SNEGSKA (reference sequence). With 3 bases removed from V and 3 bases from J, the gap between germline ends came to 18 bases.

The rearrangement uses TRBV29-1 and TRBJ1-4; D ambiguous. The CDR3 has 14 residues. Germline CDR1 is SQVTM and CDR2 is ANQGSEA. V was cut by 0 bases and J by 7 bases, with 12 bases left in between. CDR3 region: CSVEENSSLEKLFF. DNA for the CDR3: TGCAGCGTTGAAGAAAACAGCAGTCTTGAAAAACTGTTTTTT.

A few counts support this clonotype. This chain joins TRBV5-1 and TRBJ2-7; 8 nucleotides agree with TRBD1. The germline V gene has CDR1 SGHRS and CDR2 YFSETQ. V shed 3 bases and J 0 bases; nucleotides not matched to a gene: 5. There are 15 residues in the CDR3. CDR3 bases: TGCGCCAGCAGCTCGGGACAGGTAGTCTCCTACGAGCAGTACTTC. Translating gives CASSSGQVVSYEQYF.

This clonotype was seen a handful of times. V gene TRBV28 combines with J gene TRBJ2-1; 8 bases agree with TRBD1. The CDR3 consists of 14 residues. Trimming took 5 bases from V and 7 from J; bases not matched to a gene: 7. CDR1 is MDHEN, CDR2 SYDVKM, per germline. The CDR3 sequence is CASSRTGYSNEQFF. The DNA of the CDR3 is TGTGCCAGCAGTCGGACAGGGTATAGTAATGAGCAGTTCTTC.

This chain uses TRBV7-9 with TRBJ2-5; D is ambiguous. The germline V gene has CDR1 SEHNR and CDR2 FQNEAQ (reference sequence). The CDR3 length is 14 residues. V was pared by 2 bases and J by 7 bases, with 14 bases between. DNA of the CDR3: TGTGCCAGCAGCTTAATACCTACGTCGGGGACCCAGTACTTC. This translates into CASSLIPTSGTQYF.

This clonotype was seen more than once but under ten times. The CDR3 DNA reads TGTGCCAGCAGCCAGCTCCTAGCGGGTGAGCAGTACTTC. It yields the protein CASSQLLAGEQYF. The chain joins TRBV14 to TRBJ2-4, with 8 bases fitting TRBD2. The CDR3 is 13 amino acids. Germline-derived CDR1 and CDR2 are SGHDN and FVKESK. Unmatched junction bases numbered 8, after V lost 3 bases and J lost 13 bases.

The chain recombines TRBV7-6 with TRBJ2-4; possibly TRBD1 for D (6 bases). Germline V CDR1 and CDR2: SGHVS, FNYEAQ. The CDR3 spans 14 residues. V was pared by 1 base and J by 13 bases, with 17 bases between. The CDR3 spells CASSLDRAIGEQYF. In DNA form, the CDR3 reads TGTGCCAGCAGCTTAGACAGGGCAATTGGGGAGCAGTACTTC.

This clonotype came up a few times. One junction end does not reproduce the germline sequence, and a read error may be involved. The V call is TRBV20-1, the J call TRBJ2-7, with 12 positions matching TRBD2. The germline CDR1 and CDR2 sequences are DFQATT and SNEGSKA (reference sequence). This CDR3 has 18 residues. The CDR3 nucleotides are TGCAGTGCTAGAGATGCGGCTAGCGGGGGGGCGCGGAGATACGGGCAGTACTTC. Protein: CSARDAASGGARRYGQYF.

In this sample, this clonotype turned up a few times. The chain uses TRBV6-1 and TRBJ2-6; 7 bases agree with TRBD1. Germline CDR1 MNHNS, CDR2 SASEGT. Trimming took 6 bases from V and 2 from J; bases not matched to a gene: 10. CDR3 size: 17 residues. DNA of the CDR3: TGTGCCAGCAGCTCGGACAGGACACGTACTGGGGCCAACGTCCTGACTTTC. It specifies CASSSDRTRTGANVLTF.